Reported below is one T cell receptor beta chain. Under the authors' procedure: Reference gene primer amplification in the assay estimated nucleated cell counts. Sequencing was performed with immunoSEQ multiplex PCR; in TCRdb, only in-frame clones are kept and a portion is missing. V, J and clone size reflect that table, while D and trimming were determined from the DNA. The table has 190,000 or so clones, approximately 88% seen once. These data belong to a study of blood T cell repertoires in COVID-19. V shed 2 bases and J shed 7 bases, with 11 bases lying between them. Per the germline V gene, CDR1 is GTSNPN and CDR2 is SVGIG (reference sequence). The CDR3 length is 12 residues. Cohort allocation depended upon clinical history that participants reported.

The sequenced sample was PBMCs or T cells enriched from blood (not recorded which). The chain uses TRBV30 and TRBJ1-1; TRBD1 might be the D (5 bases). This sequence was found in a woman aged 18-29 years who had recovered from COVID-19. Here the CDR3 reads CAWSPQDNEAFF. The CDR3 DNA sequence: TGTGCCTGGAGTCCCCAGGACAATGAAGCTTTCTTT.